This T cell receptor (beta chain) is from a study of TIL therapy for anti-PD-1-resistant metastatic lung cancer. The time point: pre-treatment sample, taken before nivolumab and TIL therapy. This was the immunoSEQ v3 assay. Sequencing used immunoSEQ multiplex PCR; TCRdb keeps in-frame clones, though not all of them. The repertoire holds about 46,000 clones, with 70% to 90% as singletons. This receptor was taken from a person aged 25 to 85 with non-small cell lung cancer. The sequencing used blood, collected at baseline.

CDR3: CASSGRDIPYNEQFF. CDR3 nucleotide sequence: TGTGCCAGCAGCGGCCGGGACATACCCTACAATGAGCAGTTCTTC. The chain has TRBV9 and TRBJ2-1, with D maybe TRBD1 (6 bases). In germline, CDR1 is SGDLS, CDR2 YYNGEE. The CDR3 runs 15 residues. V lost 3 bases and J 2 bases, leaving 12 bases between the germline ends.